This T cell receptor (beta chain) was recovered during a study of glioma-infiltrating T cells after dendritic cell vaccination. This CDR3 has 18 amino acids. Germline V gene data show CDR1 as SGHTA and CDR2 as FQGTGA. Trimming removed 1 base from V and 3 bases from J; junction bases left unmatched: 12. Primers: 60 V beta forward and 13 J beta reverse. Assay: immunoSEQ multiplex PCR; the TCRdb copy retains only in-frame clones and omits some. The data contain fewer than 85,000 clones, roughly 90% of them singletons. This sequence was found in a human donor with glioblastoma. The sequencing here drew on blood, taken before dendritic cell vaccination. The chain joins TRBV7-3 to TRBJ2-1; TRBD2 agrees at 7 bases. The CDR3 region is CASSLMATRAGVYNEQFF. The CDR3 DNA reads as TGTGCCAGCAGCTTAATGGCGACTCGTGCGGGAGTCTACAATGAGCAGTTCTTC.